This T cell receptor (beta chain) was identified in a study of OX40 agonist ivuxolimab in advanced cancers. Study-wide context: Three dose-escalation patients had partial responses: one with hepatocellular carcinoma and two with cutaneous melanoma. Regarding the study as a whole: In the 0.1-3.0 mg/kg groups, partial responders showed among the lowest expansion. On average, CD8+ T cells showed a greater number of expanded clones than CD4+.

This clone was seen just once. The antigen is not known. In germline, CDR1 is SGHDT, CDR2 YYEEEE. The CDR3 sequence is 15 residues long. V was clipped by 4 bases and J by 0 bases, with 13 bases between them. Clones were sequenced by immunoSEQ multiplex PCR, and TCRdb holds only the in-frame ones, with some missing. The sample carries approximately 20,000 clones, 85% to 90% recorded once. The TCR was taken from an adult with an advanced solid tumor such as melanoma, head and neck, liver or kidney cancer. The rearrangement joins TRBV5-6 to TRBJ1-1, with D hard to call. The sample here was CD4+ or CD8+ T cells sorted from blood, taken in a trial of the OX40 agonist ivuxolimab. The CDR3 region is CASSLPPGMNTEAFF. CDR3 coding DNA: TGTGCCAGCAGCCTCCCCCCCGGGATGAACACTGAAGCTTTCTTT.